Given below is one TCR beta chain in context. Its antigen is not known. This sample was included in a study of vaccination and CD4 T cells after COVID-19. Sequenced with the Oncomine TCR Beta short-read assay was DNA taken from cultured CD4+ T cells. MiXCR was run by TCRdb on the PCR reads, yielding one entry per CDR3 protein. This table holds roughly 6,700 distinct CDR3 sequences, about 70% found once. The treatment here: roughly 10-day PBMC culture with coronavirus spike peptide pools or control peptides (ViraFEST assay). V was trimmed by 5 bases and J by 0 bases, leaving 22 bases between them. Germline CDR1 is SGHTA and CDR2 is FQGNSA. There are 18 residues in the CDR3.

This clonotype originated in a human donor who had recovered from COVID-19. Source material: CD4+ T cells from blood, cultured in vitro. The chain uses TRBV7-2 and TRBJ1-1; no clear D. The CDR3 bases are TGTGCCAGCAGCCCACGGGTTGTGGCAGGACTCATGAACACTGAAGCTTTCTTT. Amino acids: CASSPRVVAGLMNTEAFF.